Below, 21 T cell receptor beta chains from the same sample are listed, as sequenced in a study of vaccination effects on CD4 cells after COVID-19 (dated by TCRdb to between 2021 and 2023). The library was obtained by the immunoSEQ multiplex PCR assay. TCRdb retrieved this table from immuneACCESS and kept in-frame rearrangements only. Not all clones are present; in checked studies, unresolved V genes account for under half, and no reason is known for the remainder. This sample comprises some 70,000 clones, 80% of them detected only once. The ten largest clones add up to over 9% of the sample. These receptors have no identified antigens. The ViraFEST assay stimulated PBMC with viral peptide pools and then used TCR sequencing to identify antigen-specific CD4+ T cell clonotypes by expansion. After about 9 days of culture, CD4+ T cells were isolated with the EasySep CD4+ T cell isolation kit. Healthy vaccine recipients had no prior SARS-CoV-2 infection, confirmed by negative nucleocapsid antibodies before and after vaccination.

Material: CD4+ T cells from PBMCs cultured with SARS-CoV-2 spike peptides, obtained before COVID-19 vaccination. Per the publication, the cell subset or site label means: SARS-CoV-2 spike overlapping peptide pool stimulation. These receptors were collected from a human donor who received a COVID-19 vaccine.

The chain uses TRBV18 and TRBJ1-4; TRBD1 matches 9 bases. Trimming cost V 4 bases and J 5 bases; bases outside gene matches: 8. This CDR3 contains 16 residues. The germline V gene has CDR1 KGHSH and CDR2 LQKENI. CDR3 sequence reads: CASSLDPGQGNEKLFF. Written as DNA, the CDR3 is TGTGCCAGCTCACTGGACCCGGGACAGGGAAATGAAAAACTGTTTTTT.

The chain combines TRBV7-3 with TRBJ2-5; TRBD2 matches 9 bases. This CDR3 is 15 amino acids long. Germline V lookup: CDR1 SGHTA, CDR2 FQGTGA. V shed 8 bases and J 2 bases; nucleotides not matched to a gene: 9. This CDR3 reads CASGQAGGRQETQYF. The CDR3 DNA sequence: TGTGCCAGCGGCCAGGCGGGGGGGCGACAAGAGACCCAGTACTTC.

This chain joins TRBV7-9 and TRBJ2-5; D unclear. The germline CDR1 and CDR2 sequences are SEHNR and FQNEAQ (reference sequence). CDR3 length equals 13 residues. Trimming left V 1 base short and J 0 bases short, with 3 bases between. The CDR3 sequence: CASSLGHQETQYF. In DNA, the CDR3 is TGTGCCAGCAGCTTAGGTCACCAAGAGACCCAGTACTTC.

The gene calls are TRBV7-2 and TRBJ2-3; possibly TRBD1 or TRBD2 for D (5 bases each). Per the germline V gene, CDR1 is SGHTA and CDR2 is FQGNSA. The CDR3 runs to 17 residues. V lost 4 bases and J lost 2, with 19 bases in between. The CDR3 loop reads CASSSSYAGAITDTQYF. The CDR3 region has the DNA TGTGCCAGCAGCTCGTCCTACGCCGGGGCGATCACAGATACGCAGTATTTT.

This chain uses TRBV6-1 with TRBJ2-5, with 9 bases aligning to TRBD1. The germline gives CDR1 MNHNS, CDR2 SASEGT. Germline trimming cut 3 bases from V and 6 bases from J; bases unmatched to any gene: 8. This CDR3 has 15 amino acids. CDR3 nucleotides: TGTGCCAGCAGTGAGGCCGGGACAGGGTCGAAGACCCAGTACTTC. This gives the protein CASSEAGTGSKTQYF.

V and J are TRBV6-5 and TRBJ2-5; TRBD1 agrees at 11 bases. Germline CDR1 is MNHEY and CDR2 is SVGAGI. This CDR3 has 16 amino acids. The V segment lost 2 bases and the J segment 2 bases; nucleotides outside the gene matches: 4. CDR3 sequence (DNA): TGTGCCAGCAGTTACGGACAGGGGGCTGGACAAGAGACCCAGTACTTC. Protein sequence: CASSYGQGAGQETQYF.

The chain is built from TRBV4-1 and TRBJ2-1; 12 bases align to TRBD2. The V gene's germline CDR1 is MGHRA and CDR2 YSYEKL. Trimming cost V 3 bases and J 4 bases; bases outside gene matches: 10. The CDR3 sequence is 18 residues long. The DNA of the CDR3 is TGCGCCAGCAGCCATGGTTCGGGACTAGCGGGCGCATACAATGAGCAGTTCTTC. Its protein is CASSHGSGLAGAYNEQFF.

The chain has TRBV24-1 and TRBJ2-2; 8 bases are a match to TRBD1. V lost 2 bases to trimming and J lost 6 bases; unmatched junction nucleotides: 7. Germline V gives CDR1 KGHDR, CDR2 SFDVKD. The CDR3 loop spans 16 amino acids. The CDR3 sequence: CATSDWTGRHPGELFF. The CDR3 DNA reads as TGTGCCACCAGTGATTGGACAGGGAGACACCCCGGGGAGCTGTTTTTT.

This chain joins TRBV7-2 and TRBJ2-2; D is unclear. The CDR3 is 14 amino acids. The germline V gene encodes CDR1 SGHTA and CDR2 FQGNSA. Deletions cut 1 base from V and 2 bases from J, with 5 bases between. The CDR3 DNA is TGTGCCAGCAGCTTAGTAGGTAACACCGGGGAGCTGTTTTTT. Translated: CASSLVGNTGELFF.

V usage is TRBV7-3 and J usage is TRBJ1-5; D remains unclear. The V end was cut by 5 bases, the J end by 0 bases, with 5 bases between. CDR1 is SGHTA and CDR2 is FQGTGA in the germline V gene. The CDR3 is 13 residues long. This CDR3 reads CASSQNSNQPQHF. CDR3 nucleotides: TGTGCCAGCAGCCAGAATAGCAATCAGCCCCAGCATTTT.

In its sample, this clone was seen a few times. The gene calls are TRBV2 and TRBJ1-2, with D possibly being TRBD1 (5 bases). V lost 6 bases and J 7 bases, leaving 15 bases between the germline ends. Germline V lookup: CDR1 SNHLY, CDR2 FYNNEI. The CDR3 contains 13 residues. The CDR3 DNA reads TGTGCCAGCAGGATTGAAGGTGGGGGTGGCTACACCTTC. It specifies CASRIEGGGGYTF.

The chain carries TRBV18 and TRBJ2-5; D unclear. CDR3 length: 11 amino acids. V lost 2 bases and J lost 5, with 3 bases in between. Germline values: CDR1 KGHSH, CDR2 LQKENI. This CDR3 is CASSPGETQYF. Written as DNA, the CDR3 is TGTGCCAGCTCACCAGGGGAGACCCAGTACTTC. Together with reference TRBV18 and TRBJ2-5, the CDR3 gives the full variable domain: NAGVMQNPRHLVRRRGQEARLRCSPMKGHSHVYWYRQLPEEGLKFMVYLQKENIIDESGMPKERFSAEFPKEGPSILRIQQVVRGDSAAYFCASSPGETQYFGPGTRLLVL.

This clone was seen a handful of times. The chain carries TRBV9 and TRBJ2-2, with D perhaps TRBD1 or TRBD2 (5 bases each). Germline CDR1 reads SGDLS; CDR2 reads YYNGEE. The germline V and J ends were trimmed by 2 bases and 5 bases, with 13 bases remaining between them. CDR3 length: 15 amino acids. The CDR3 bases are TGTGCCAGCAGCGTGAGGGGCGCTAATACCGGGGAGCTGTTTTTT. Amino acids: CASSVRGANTGELFF.

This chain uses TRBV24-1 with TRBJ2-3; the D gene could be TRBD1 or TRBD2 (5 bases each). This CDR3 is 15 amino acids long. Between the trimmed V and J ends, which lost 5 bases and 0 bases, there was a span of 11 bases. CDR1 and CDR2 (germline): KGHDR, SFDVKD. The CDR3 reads CATSARDGSTDTQYF. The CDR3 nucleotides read TGTGCCACCAGTGCTCGGGACGGCAGCACAGATACGCAGTATTTT.

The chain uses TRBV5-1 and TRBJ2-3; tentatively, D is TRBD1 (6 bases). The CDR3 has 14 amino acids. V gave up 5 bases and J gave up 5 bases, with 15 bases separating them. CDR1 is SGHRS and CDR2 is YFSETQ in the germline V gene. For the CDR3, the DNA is TGCGCCAGCAGAGCAGGGGTCGGGTTAGATACGCAGTATTTT. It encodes CASRAGVGLDTQYF.

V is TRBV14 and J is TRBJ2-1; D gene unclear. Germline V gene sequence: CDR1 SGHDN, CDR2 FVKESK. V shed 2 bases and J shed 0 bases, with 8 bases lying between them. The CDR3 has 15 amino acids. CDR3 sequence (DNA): TGTGCCAGCAGCCAACCTACGAGCTCCTACAATGAGCAGTTCTTC. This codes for CASSQPTSSYNEQFF.

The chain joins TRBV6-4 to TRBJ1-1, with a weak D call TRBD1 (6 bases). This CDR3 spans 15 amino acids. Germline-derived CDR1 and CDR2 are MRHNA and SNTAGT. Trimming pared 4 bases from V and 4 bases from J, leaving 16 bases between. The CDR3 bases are TGTGCCAGCAGTGTTCGCGGGGAAGGGGGCACTGAAGCTTTCTTT. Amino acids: CASSVRGEGGTEAFF.

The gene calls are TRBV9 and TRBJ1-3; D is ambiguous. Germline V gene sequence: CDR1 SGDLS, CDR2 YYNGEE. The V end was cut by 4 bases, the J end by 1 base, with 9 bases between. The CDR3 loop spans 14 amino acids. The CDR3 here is CASSTSGSGNTIYF. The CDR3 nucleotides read TGTGCCAGCAGCACTTCAGGTTCTGGAAACACCATATATTTT.

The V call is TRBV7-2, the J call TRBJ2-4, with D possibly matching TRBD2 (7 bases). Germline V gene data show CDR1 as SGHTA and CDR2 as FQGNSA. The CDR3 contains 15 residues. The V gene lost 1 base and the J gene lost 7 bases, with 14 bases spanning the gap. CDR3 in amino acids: CASSLGGGGVNIQYF. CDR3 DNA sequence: TGTGCCAGCAGCTTAGGTGGGGGGGGCGTGAACATTCAGTACTTC.

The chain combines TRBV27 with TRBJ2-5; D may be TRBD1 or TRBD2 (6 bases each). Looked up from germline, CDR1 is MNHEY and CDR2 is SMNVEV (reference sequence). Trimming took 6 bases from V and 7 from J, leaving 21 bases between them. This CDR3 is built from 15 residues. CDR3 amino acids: CASSLGGWGAVTQYF. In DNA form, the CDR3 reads TGTGCCAGCAGCCTAGGGGGGTGGGGGGCGGTGACCCAGTACTTC.

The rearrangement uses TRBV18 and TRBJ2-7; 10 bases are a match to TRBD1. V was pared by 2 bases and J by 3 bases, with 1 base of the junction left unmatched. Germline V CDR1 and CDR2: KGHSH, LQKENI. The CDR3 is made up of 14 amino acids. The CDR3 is CASSPGTGDYEQYV. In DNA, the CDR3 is TGTGCCAGCTCACCAGGGACAGGGGACTACGAGCAGTACGTC.